One sample yielded the 20 T cell receptor beta chains listed below, sequenced in a study of T cell responses to AZD1222 COVID-19 vaccine. Only in-frame clones appear in the TCRdb table, and some are missing; sequencing was by immunoSEQ multiplex PCR. The sample has approximately 72,000 clones; 80% to 90% are singletons. Here the sequenced sample was peripheral blood, taken 28 days after the second AZD1222 dose. These receptors all stem from an adult who received the AZD1222 COVID-19 vaccine.

This clone has only one observation. The chain employs TRBV5-1 and TRBJ2-3; D not certain. This CDR3 is built from 14 residues. Looked up from germline, CDR1 is SGHRS and CDR2 is YFSETQ. Trimming removed 7 bases from V and 1 base from J, with 13 bases in between. This CDR3 reads CASSPREGTDTQYF. As DNA, the CDR3 is TGCGCCAGCTCCCCTCGCGAGGGCACAGATACGCAGTATTTT.

The chain has TRBV3-1 (or the pseudogene TRBV3-2) and TRBJ1-2, with D perhaps TRBD1 (5 bases). Trimming removed 4 bases from V and 4 bases from J, with 16 bases in between. Germline CDR1 LGHDT, CDR2 YNNKEL (reference sequence). The CDR3 is 15 amino acids. This chain's CDR3 is CASSPSAGTFYGYTF. DNA of the CDR3: TGTGCCAGCAGCCCTTCAGCCGGGACCTTCTATGGCTACACCTTC.

The gene calls are TRBV19 and TRBJ1-1, with D maybe TRBD1 (5 bases). The V gene's germline CDR1 is LNHDA and CDR2 SQIVND (reference sequence). The CDR3 is 13 amino acids. V dropped 3 bases and J dropped 6 bases, with 11 bases sitting between them. CDR3 nucleotide sequence: TGTGCCAGTAGTATGACAGCCGGGGCTGAAGCTTTCTTT. Translation: CASSMTAGAEAFF.

The V and J genes are TRBV11-2 and TRBJ2-6; TRBD2 agrees at 11 bases. The V segment lost 4 bases and the J segment 2 bases; nucleotides outside the gene matches: 7. Germline CDR1 reads SGHAT; CDR2 reads FQNNGV. CDR3 length: 18 amino acids. For the CDR3, the DNA is TGTGCCAGCAGCTCGTTTAGCGGGAGGGCTGCTGGGGCCAACGTCCTGACTTTC. This gives the protein CASSSFSGRAAGANVLTF.

The chain is built from TRBV3-1 (or the pseudogene TRBV3-2) and TRBJ2-7; 7 positions match TRBD2. Looked up from germline, CDR1 is LGHDT and CDR2 is YNNKEL (reference sequence). The length of the CDR3 is 12 residues. V lost 1 base, J lost 9 bases, and 3 bases stayed unmatched. The CDR3 DNA is TGTGCCAGCAGCCAAGCGGGGAGGGGGCAGTACTTC. It codes for CASSQAGRGQYF.

The chain uses TRBV10-2 and TRBJ2-6; either TRBD1 or TRBD2 may fit D (5 bases each). Trimming took 3 bases from V and 0 from J, leaving 9 bases between them. The CDR3 consists of 16 residues. Germline V gene lookup returns CDR1 WSHSY and CDR2 SAAADI. This CDR3 reads CASSEWGSSGANVLTF. CDR3 DNA: TGCGCCAGCAGTGAATGGGGGTCCTCTGGGGCCAACGTCCTGACTTTC.

The V and J genes are TRBV5-8 and TRBJ2-5; TRBD1 aligns across 9 bases. The CDR3 spans 14 residues. With V trimmed by 5 bases and J by 6 bases, 8 bases remained unmatched. Germline CDR1 is SGHTS and CDR2 is YDEGEE. The CDR3 is CASSTGGAEKTQYF. In DNA, the CDR3 is TGTGCCAGCAGTACAGGGGGCGCCGAAAAGACCCAGTACTTC.

The rearrangement joins TRBV20-1 to TRBJ2-7; D call uncertain. The CDR3 consists of 11 residues. Germline V gene sequence: CDR1 DFQATT, CDR2 SNEGSKA (reference sequence). The V and J ends lost 6 bases and 7 bases respectively, with 13 bases between them. The CDR3 DNA reads TGCAGTGCCCCCGATCCGAGGGAGCAGTACTTC. Protein: CSAPDPREQYF.

In this sample, this clone turned up a few times. The chain links TRBV4-1 to TRBJ2-6; D gene uncertain. V was pared by 7 bases and J by 0 bases, with 13 bases between. Germline-derived CDR1 and CDR2 are MGHRA and YSYEKL. CDR3 size: 16 residues. CDR3 sequence reads: CASTKAAPSGANVLTF. The CDR3 DNA reads as TGCGCCAGCACAAAGGCCGCTCCCTCTGGGGCCAACGTCCTGACTTTC.

The chain combines TRBV3-1 (or the pseudogene TRBV3-2) with TRBJ1-3, with D unclear. Trimming took 2 bases from V and 3 from J, leaving 8 bases between them. Germline loops: CDR1 LGHDT, CDR2 YNNKEL (reference sequence). The CDR3 runs to 14 residues. The CDR3 nucleotides are TGTGCCAGCAGCCAAAGCGGGATTGGAAACACCATATATTTT. This encodes CASSQSGIGNTIYF.

In this sample, this clone turned up a few times. The V and J genes are TRBV5-4 and TRBJ2-7, with 8 nucleotides matching TRBD1. Germline V CDR1 and CDR2: SGHNT, YYREEE (reference sequence). The J segment lost 1 base and the V segment lost 4 bases, leaving 7 bases of the junction unmatched. The CDR3 runs to 15 residues. The chain's CDR3 is CASSQSGGASYEQYF. The CDR3, as DNA: TGTGCCAGCAGCCAGTCAGGGGGCGCTTCCTACGAGCAGTACTTC.

Only a few counts were recorded for this clone. The chain combines TRBV15 with TRBJ2-6; the D is unclear. In germline, CDR1 is LNHNV, CDR2 YYDKDF (reference sequence). V was cut by 0 bases and J by 0 bases, with 6 bases left in between. The CDR3 length is 16 residues. This chain's CDR3 is CATSRDADSGANVLTF. CDR3 nucleotides: TGTGCCACCAGCAGAGATGCAGACTCTGGGGCCAACGTCCTGACTTTC.

This clone was recorded a few times. The chain has TRBV4-1 and TRBJ1-5; D is unclear. This CDR3 contains 14 residues. Germline V lookup: CDR1 MGHRA, CDR2 YSYEKL. Trimming shortened V by 6 bases and J by 7 bases, and 16 bases separated the two germline ends. Here the CDR3 DNA reads TGCGCCAGCAGTCGTGAGTGGTTAGGCCAGCCCCAGCATTTT. Protein sequence: CASSREWLGQPQHF.

The chain couples TRBV29-1 to TRBJ1-2; 7 bases agree with TRBD1. Germline CDR1 reads SQVTM; CDR2 reads ANQGSEA. The J segment lost 4 bases and the V segment lost 4 bases, leaving 15 bases of the junction unmatched. The CDR3 loop spans 16 amino acids. The CDR3 sequence is CSVVREGTEAIYGYTF. The CDR3 nucleotides are TGCAGCGTTGTTAGAGAGGGGACAGAGGCTATCTATGGCTACACCTTC.

This chain joins TRBV10-2 and TRBJ2-7, with D possibly matching TRBD1 (5 bases). This CDR3 is built from 14 residues. V lost 7 bases and J lost 7, with 20 bases in between. Germline V gives CDR1 WSHSY, CDR2 SAAADI. CDR3 amino acids: CASTRQGWVGEQYF. The CDR3 DNA reads as TGCGCCAGCACCCGGCAGGGCTGGGTCGGGGAGCAGTACTTC.

The chain joins TRBV19 to TRBJ1-5, with D uncertain. V was pared by 3 bases and J by 0 bases, with 9 bases between. This CDR3 spans 15 amino acids. Germline V gene sequence: CDR1 LNHDA, CDR2 SQIVND (reference sequence). DNA for the CDR3: TGTGCCAGTAGTATCCCGGGGTTTAGCAATCAGCCCCAGCATTTT. This gives the protein CASSIPGFSNQPQHF.

V usage is TRBV12-3 or TRBV12-4 and J usage is TRBJ2-7; D might be TRBD1 (5 bases). The CDR3 has 13 amino acids. Trimming shortened V by 5 bases and J by 4 bases, and 12 bases separated the two germline ends. The CDR3 nucleotides read TGTGCCAGCAGTCTATCGACAGTGTACGAGCAGTACTTC. It translates to CASSLSTVYEQYF.

The rearrangement joins TRBV3-1 (or the pseudogene TRBV3-2) to TRBJ2-1; TRBD2 might be the D (5 bases). The CDR3 spans 16 residues. Deletions cut 3 bases from V and 0 bases from J, with 12 bases between. CDR1 is LGHDT and CDR2 is YNNKEL in the germline V gene (reference sequence). Here the CDR3 reads CASSHNSGYSYNEQFF. For the CDR3, the DNA is TGTGCCAGCAGCCATAACTCGGGGTACTCCTACAATGAGCAGTTCTTC.

This clone was observed a single time. V is TRBV9 and J is TRBJ1-2; weak D call: TRBD1 (5 bases). Germline V gives CDR1 SGDLS, CDR2 YYNGEE. The CDR3 length is 13 residues. V dropped 0 bases and J dropped 5 bases, with 8 bases sitting between them. CDR3 sequence: CASSVGGSYGYTF. The CDR3 DNA reads TGTGCCAGCAGCGTAGGGGGGTCTTATGGCTACACCTTC. Supplemented by reference TRBV9 and TRBJ1-2, the full variable domain reads DSGVTQTPKHLITATGQRVTLRCSPRSGDLSVYWYQQSLDQGLQFLIQYYNGEERAKGNILERFSAQQFPDLHSELNLSSLELGDSALYFCASSVGGSYGYTFGSGTRLTVV.

This chain joins TRBV9 and TRBJ1-2; 7 bases align to TRBD1. The V gene end was trimmed by 3 bases and the J gene end by 6 bases; junction bases not matched to a gene: 14. CDR1 SGDLS and CDR2 YYNGEE come from the germline V gene. This CDR3 region has 16 residues. For the CDR3, the DNA is TGTGCCAGCAGCGCGACCCTAGGGACAGCCAAAGATGGCTACACCTTC. Its protein product is CASSATLGTAKDGYTF.